Included here is one TCR beta chain sequence, with context. As yet, its antigen is unknown. The data are from a study of T cell responses to AZD1222 COVID-19 vaccine. Findings and caveats of the study: Donors were chiefly white British, with a greater number of females, and clonal diversity was perhaps underestimated. Across spike, vaccine-associated CD4 TCRs were found, dominant at 160-218 and 743-854.

Some clones are missing from TCRdb's copy, which holds only in-frame ones; the method was immunoSEQ multiplex PCR. The table includes more than 50,000 clones, 79% detected once. CDR1 and CDR2 (germline): SGHDT, YYEEEE. The V gene end was trimmed by 3 bases and the J gene end by 7 bases; junction bases not matched to a gene: 14. The CDR3 is 16 residues long. This TCR derives from an adult in good health. The sample in question was peripheral blood, obtained on day 0 of MenACWY control vaccination. The rearrangement joins TRBV5-6 to TRBJ1-2, with 8 bases aligning to TRBD1. The CDR3, as DNA: TGTGCCAGCAGCTCTGGGACAGGCTCAATTTCAGGTGGCTACACCTTC. This gives the protein CASSSGTGSISGGYTF.